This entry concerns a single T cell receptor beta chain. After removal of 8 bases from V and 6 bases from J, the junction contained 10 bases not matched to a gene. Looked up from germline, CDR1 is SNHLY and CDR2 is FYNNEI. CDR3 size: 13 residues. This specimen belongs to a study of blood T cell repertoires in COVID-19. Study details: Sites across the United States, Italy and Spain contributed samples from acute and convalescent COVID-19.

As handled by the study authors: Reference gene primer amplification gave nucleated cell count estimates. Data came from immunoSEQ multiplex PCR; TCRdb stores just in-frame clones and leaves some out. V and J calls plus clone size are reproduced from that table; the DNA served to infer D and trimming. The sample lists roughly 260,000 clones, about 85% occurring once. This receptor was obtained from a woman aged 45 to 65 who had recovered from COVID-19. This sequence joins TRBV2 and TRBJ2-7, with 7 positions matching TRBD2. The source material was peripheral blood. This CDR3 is CASGRAGMFEQYF. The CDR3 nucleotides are TGTGCCAGCGGGAGGGCCGGTATGTTCGAGCAGTACTTC. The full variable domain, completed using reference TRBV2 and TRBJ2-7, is EPEVTQTPSHQVTQMGQEVILRCVPISNHLYFYWYRQILGQKVEFLVSFYNNEISEKSEIFDDQFSVERPDGSNFTLKIRSTKLEDSAMYFCASGRAGMFEQYFGPGTRLTVT.